These 29 T cell receptor beta chains share one sample of origin, sequenced in a study of early T cells in non-severe SARS-CoV-2 infection. TCRdb analysed the 5' RACE reads with MiXCR anew, one entry per CDR3 protein. The repertoire has under 60,000 distinct CDR3 sequences, about 8.2% of them found once; the top ten carry about 9.4%. The sequenced sample was whole blood. The receptors come from an adult who was a healthcare worker with PCR-confirmed SARS-CoV-2 infection or an uninfected control (not recorded which).

This sequence joins TRBV18 and TRBJ2-5; weak D call: TRBD1 (6 bases). The V end was cut by 0 bases, the J end by 2 bases, with 10 bases between. The V gene's germline CDR1 is KGHSH and CDR2 LQKENI. CDR3 length: 15 amino acids. The CDR3 bases are TGTGCCAGCTCACCACCCTTGACAGGTCAAGAGACCCAGTACTTC. This codes for CASSPPLTGQETQYF.

Here the CDR3 DNA reads TGTGCCAGCAGCCAAGGAACAGGGGTTGGCGAGCAGTACTTC. It codes for CASSQGTGVGEQYF. This chain uses TRBV7-6 with TRBJ2-7; 7 positions agree with TRBD1. The CDR3 is 14 amino acids. Germline CDR1 is SGHVS and CDR2 is FNYEAQ. With 5 bases clipped from V and 6 bases from J, the junction kept 10 bases outside the gene matches.

The rearrangement links TRBV5-1 to TRBJ2-3, with D perhaps matching TRBD2 (5 bases). The V and J ends lost 4 bases and 2 bases respectively, with 8 bases between them. The CDR3 consists of 13 residues. Germline assignment: CDR1 SGHRS and CDR2 YFSETQ. CDR3 coding DNA: TGCGCCAGCAGCCCCCGGGACACAGATACGCAGTATTTT. It translates to CASSPRDTDTQYF.

The J gene is TRBJ2-1, the V gene TRBV5-1; perhaps TRBD1 as D (6 bases). V was shortened by 5 bases and J by 6 bases, with 18 bases between the two germline ends. Germline CDR1 is SGHRS and CDR2 is YFSETQ. The CDR3 loop spans 15 amino acids. The CDR3 here is CASRPLDRSGNEQFF. CDR3 bases: TGCGCCAGCAGACCCCTTGACAGGTCGGGCAATGAGCAGTTCTTC.

This clonotype was seen ten or more times. The rearrangement joins TRBV11-2 to TRBJ1-4, with 9 nucleotides matching TRBD1. V was pared by 5 bases and J by 6 bases, with 10 bases of the junction left unmatched. Germline loops: CDR1 SGHAT, CDR2 FQNNGV. This CDR3 has 16 residues. CDR3 protein: CASSRLPGQGDEKLFF. DNA for the CDR3: TGTGCCAGCAGCCGACTTCCGGGACAGGGTGATGAAAAACTGTTTTTT.

This clonotype has ten or more counts. The chain couples TRBV7-2 to TRBJ2-3; D tentatively fits TRBD1 or TRBD2 (6 bases each). Trimming took off 2 bases at V and 2 bases at J, with 11 bases between the two ends. The CDR3 extends over 15 amino acids. Germline CDR1 is SGHTA and CDR2 is FQGNSA. The CDR3 is CASSLLGGPTDTQYF. As DNA, the CDR3 is TGTGCCAGCAGCTTACTGGGGGGCCCCACAGATACGCAGTATTTT.

The chain employs TRBV11-1 and TRBJ1-6, with TRBD1 matching over 7 bases. Germline V CDR1 and CDR2: SGHAT, FQDESV (reference sequence). V was clipped by 4 bases and J by 10 bases; unmatched bases: 16. The CDR3 is 17 amino acids. The chain's CDR3 is CASSSGISDREGSPLHF. CDR3 in DNA: TGTGCCAGCAGCTCCGGCATTTCTGACAGGGAAGGGTCACCCCTCCACTTT.

This clonotype was seen repeatedly, ten times or more. J is TRBJ2-3 and V is TRBV9; D remains unclear. The CDR3 loop spans 14 amino acids. Germline CDR1 is SGDLS and CDR2 is YYNGEE. With 0 bases removed from V and 0 bases from J, the gap between germline ends came to 5 bases. The CDR3 loop is CASSVVASTDTQYF. The CDR3 bases are TGTGCCAGCAGCGTAGTTGCCAGCACAGATACGCAGTATTTT.

Worth noting for this clonotype: This may be a read error: a much more frequent sequence differs by one nucleotide. This rearrangement joins TRBV7-8 to TRBJ1-6; D gene uncertain. Germline V lookup: CDR1 SGHVS, CDR2 FQNEAQ. There are 12 residues in the CDR3. The CDR3 protein is CASSPWTSPFHF. The CDR3 DNA sequence: TGTGCCAGCAGTCCTTGGACCTCACCCTTCCACTTT.

The chain carries TRBV14 and TRBJ1-1, with D maybe TRBD1 (6 bases). CDR1 SGHDN and CDR2 FVKESK come from the germline V gene. There are 15 residues in the CDR3. V gave up 1 base and J gave up 3 bases, with 12 bases separating them. The CDR3 DNA follows: TGTGCCAGCAGCCAAGCCCCGGGGGCTGACACTGAAGCTTTCTTT. Its protein is CASSQAPGADTEAFF. The complete variable domain, with remaining parts taken from reference TRBV14 and TRBJ1-1, reads EAGVTQFPSHSVIEKGQTVTLRCDPISGHDNLYWYRRVMGKEIKFLLHFVKESKQDESGMPNNRFLAERTGGTYSTLKVQPAELEDSGVYFCASSQAPGADTEAFFGQGTRLTVV.

This clonotype has a handful of counts. The CDR3 region has the DNA TGTGCCAGCAGTTTACCGGACAGGGGCCTGAGCTCCTACGAGCAGTACTTC. Amino acid sequence: CASSLPDRGLSSYEQYF. The chain has TRBV28 and TRBJ2-7, with 9 bases matching TRBD1. CDR1 is MDHEN and CDR2 is SYDVKM in the germline V gene. CDR3 length: 17 amino acids. V was clipped by 2 bases and J by 0 bases; unmatched bases: 8.

This clonotype was observed a few times. The chain carries TRBV11-2 and TRBJ2-3, with D hard to call. V dropped 10 bases and J dropped 6 bases, with 11 bases sitting between them. Germline V gives CDR1 SGHAT, CDR2 FQNNGV. CDR3 size: 11 residues. CDR3 protein: CATLGSDTQYF. CDR3 nucleotides: TGTGCCACCTTAGGGTCTGATACGCAGTATTTT.

This chain uses TRBV6-6 with TRBJ1-4; weak D call: TRBD1 (6 bases). Germline V lookup: CDR1 MNHNY, CDR2 SVGAGI (reference sequence). This CDR3 is built from 12 residues. V lost 6 bases to trimming and J lost 15 bases, with 17 bases between them. The DNA of the CDR3 is TGTGCCAGCAGAATCAATAACAGGGAGTTGTTTTTT. Its protein product is CASRINNRELFF.

In its sample, this clonotype was seen a few times. The V gene is TRBV7-9, the J gene TRBJ2-5; 8 positions match TRBD1. Unmatched junction bases numbered 8, after V lost 1 base and J lost 4 bases. The CDR3 contains 16 residues. Germline lookup yields CDR1 SEHNR and CDR2 FQNEAQ (reference sequence). CDR3 amino acids: CASSLGTGQGRETQYF. The CDR3 DNA follows: TGTGCCAGCAGCTTAGGTACCGGACAGGGCCGAGAGACCCAGTACTTC.

The chain recombines TRBV7-9 with TRBJ2-7; D assignment may be TRBD1 or TRBD2 (6 bases each). V shed 2 bases and J shed 5 bases, with 16 bases lying between them. Per germline, CDR1 SEHNR and CDR2 FQNEAQ (reference sequence). There are 15 residues in the CDR3. DNA of the CDR3: TGTGCCAGCAGCTTACTTTTAGGGGGGTCGGACGAGCAGTACTTC. Amino acid sequence: CASSLLLGGSDEQYF.

The chain has TRBV2 and TRBJ2-3; no definite D call. V was trimmed by 5 bases and J by 6 bases, leaving 6 bases between them. CDR3 length equals 11 residues. Germline V gene data show CDR1 as SNHLY and CDR2 as FYNNEI. CDR3 sequence reads: CASSPRDTQYF. In DNA form, the CDR3 reads TGTGCCAGCAGTCCCCGGGATACGCAGTATTTT.

The V call is TRBV10-3, the J call TRBJ2-2; tentatively, D is TRBD2 (6 bases). This CDR3 is 14 amino acids long. The germline CDR1 and CDR2 sequences are ENHRY and SYGVKD. V was pared by 10 bases and J by 5 bases, with 17 bases between. CDR3: CATSGTANTGELFF. The DNA of the CDR3 is TGTGCCACTTCCGGGACTGCCAATACCGGGGAGCTGTTTTTT.

This clonotype was observed at least ten times. The CDR3 DNA sequence: TGTGCCAGCAGCCTAGCCCTAGCGACGCAAGAGACCCAGTACTTC. Encoded protein: CASSLALATQETQYF. The chain recombines TRBV5-6 with TRBJ2-5, with a weak D call TRBD2 (6 bases). This CDR3 is built from 15 residues. CDR1 and CDR2 from the germline V gene are SGHDT and YYEEEE. V lost 4 bases and J lost 2, with 15 bases in between.

This clonotype occurred a few times. The chain recombines TRBV2 with TRBJ2-3; 8 positions match TRBD2. From germline, CDR1 is SNHLY and CDR2 FYNNEI. The V and J ends lost 10 bases and 3 bases, in that order; junction bases with no gene match: 15. The CDR3 runs 16 residues. The CDR3 sequence is CATSRAGAGSTDTQYF. CDR3 DNA sequence: TGTGCCACTTCGAGAGCGGGGGCGGGATCTACAGATACGCAGTATTTT.

The chain uses TRBV29-1 and TRBJ2-3; no clear D gene. V was trimmed by 0 bases and J by 2 bases, leaving 9 bases between them. CDR3 length: 14 amino acids. In germline, CDR1 is SQVTM, CDR2 ANQGSEA. DNA of the CDR3: TGCAGCGTTGAAGATCGGATCCTCACAGATACGCAGTATTTT. Its protein is CSVEDRILTDTQYF.

The chain combines TRBV7-9 with TRBJ1-2; D gene ambiguous. The V gene lost 1 base and the J gene lost 4 bases, with 10 bases spanning the gap. The V gene's germline CDR1 is SEHNR and CDR2 FQNEAQ (reference sequence). The CDR3 contains 14 residues. CDR3 loop: CASSLGGSGYGYTF. CDR3 bases: TGTGCCAGCAGCTTAGGCGGGAGCGGCTATGGCTACACCTTC.

The chain is built from TRBV2 and TRBJ1-6; tentative D call: TRBD1 (6 bases). Germline CDR1 is SNHLY and CDR2 is FYNNEI. Deletions cut 1 base from V and 6 bases from J, with 7 bases between. The CDR3 runs to 14 residues. CDR3 amino acids: CASSEGTANSPLHF. CDR3 DNA: TGTGCCAGCAGTGAAGGGACAGCTAATTCACCCCTCCACTTT.

This clonotype occurred a few times. The chain combines TRBV28 with TRBJ1-5, with D uncertain. Germline V lookup: CDR1 MDHEN, CDR2 SYDVKM. V lost 5 bases to trimming and J lost 6 bases, with 8 bases between them. The CDR3 contains 12 residues. The CDR3 nucleotides read TGTGCCAGCAGTCGTATCTTTCAGCCCCAGCATTTT. Translation gives CASSRIFQPQHF.

This clonotype showed up many times. CDR3 coding DNA: TGTGCCAGCAGCGTAGACGGGGCAGCAGATACGCAGTATTTT. Its protein is CASSVDGAADTQYF. The V call is TRBV9, the J call TRBJ2-3; D possibly matches TRBD1 or TRBD2 (5 bases each). Trimming took 0 bases from V and 4 from J, leaving 9 bases between them. The germline gives CDR1 SGDLS, CDR2 YYNGEE. The CDR3 is made up of 14 amino acids.

V gene TRBV5-4 combines with J gene TRBJ2-3, with D unclear. The CDR3 has 12 amino acids. The V and J ends lost 1 base and 4 bases respectively, with 4 bases between them. Germline V lookup: CDR1 SGHNT, CDR2 YYREEE (reference sequence). CDR3 protein: CASSLPSDTQYF. DNA for the CDR3: TGTGCCAGCAGCTTGCCCTCAGATACGCAGTATTTT.

This clonotype turned up a few times. This chain connects TRBV2 to TRBJ2-2; 13 bases line up with TRBD2. The trim removed 2 bases at V and 2 bases at J, leaving 5 bases unmatched. In germline, CDR1 is SNHLY, CDR2 FYNNEI. There are 18 residues in the CDR3. The CDR3 region is CASSETGLAGLNTGELFF. CDR3 coding DNA: TGTGCCAGCAGTGAAACGGGACTAGCGGGACTTAACACCGGGGAGCTGTTTTTT.

The J gene is TRBJ2-2, the V gene TRBV18, with D tentatively TRBD1 (5 bases). CDR3 size: 15 residues. V was trimmed by 5 bases and J by 3 bases, leaving 13 bases between them. Per the germline V gene, CDR1 is KGHSH and CDR2 is LQKENI. The chain's CDR3 is CASSSTVIDTGELFF. The DNA for the CDR3 is TGTGCCAGCTCATCGACAGTGATCGACACCGGGGAGCTGTTTTTT. Full variable domain (remainder filled in from reference TRBV18 and TRBJ2-2): NAGVMQNPRHLVRRRGQEARLRCSPMKGHSHVYWYRQLPEEGLKFMVYLQKENIIDESGMPKERFSAEFPKEGPSILRIQQVVRGDSAAYFCASSSTVIDTGELFFGEGSRLTVL.

This clonotype was observed many times. The genes are TRBV28 and TRBJ2-3, with TRBD2 as a possible D gene (7 bases). CDR1 MDHEN and CDR2 SYDVKM come from the germline V gene. The germline V and J ends were trimmed by 10 bases and 3 bases, with 17 bases remaining between them. CDR3 length: 14 residues. CDR3 DNA: TGTGCCAACTCTCTGGGGGGGCCAACAGATACGCAGTATTTT. Translated, it gives CANSLGGPTDTQYF.

This clonotype was detected ten times or more. The chain carries TRBV4-3 and TRBJ1-6; no clear D gene. The germline V and J ends were trimmed by 1 base and 7 bases, with 11 bases remaining between them. CDR1 and CDR2 from the germline V gene are LGHNA and YSLEER. The CDR3 is 15 residues long. The CDR3 reads CASSQAIGMNSPLHF. In DNA form, the CDR3 reads TGCGCCAGCAGCCAAGCTATCGGGATGAATTCACCCCTCCACTTT.